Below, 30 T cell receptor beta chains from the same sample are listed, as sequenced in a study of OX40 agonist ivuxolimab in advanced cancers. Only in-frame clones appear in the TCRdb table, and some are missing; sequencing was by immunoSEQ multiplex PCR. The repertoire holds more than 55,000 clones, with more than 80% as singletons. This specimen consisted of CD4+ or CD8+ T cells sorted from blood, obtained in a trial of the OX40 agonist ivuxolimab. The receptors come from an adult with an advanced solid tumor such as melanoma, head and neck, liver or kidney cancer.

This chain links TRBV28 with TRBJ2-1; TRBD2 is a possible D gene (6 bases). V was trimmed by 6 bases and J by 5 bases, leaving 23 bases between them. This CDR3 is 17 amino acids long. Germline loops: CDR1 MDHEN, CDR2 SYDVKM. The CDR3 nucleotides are TGTGCCAGCAGCCCAGGGCGGAGGGCCGGAGTAAACAATGAGCAGTTCTTC. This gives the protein CASSPGRRAGVNNEQFF. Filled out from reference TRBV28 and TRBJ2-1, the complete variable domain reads DVKVTQSSRYLVKRTGEKVFLECVQDMDHENMFWYRQDPGLGLRLIYFSYDVKMKEKGDIPEGYSVSREKKERFSLILESASTNQTSMYLCASSPGRRAGVNNEQFFGPGTRLTVL.

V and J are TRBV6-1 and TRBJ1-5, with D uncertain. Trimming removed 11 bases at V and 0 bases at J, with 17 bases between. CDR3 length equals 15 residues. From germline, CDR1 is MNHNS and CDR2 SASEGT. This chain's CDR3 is CAAQPRLDSNQPQHF. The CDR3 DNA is TGTGCCGCGCAACCCAGACTCGATAGCAATCAGCCCCAGCATTTT.

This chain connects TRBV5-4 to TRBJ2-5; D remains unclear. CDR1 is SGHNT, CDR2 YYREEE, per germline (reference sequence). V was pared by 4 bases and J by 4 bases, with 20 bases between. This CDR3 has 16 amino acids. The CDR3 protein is CASSMGEVGRRETQYF. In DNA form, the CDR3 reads TGTGCCAGCAGCATGGGTGAGGTGGGTAGGAGAGAGACCCAGTACTTC. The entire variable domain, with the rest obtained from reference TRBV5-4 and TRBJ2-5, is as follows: ETGVTQSPTHLIKTRGQQVTLRCSSQSGHNTVSWYQQALGQGPQFIFQYYREEENGRGNFPPRFSGLQFPNYSSELNVNALELDDSALYLCASSMGEVGRRETQYFGPGTRLLVL.

The CDR3: CASSGSGQSETQYF. As DNA, the CDR3 is TGTGCCAGCAGCGGATCGGGACAAAGCGAGACCCAGTACTTC. The J gene is TRBJ2-5, the V gene TRBV9, with D possibly being TRBD1 (6 bases). From germline, CDR1 is SGDLS and CDR2 YYNGEE. The CDR3 has 14 amino acids. V lost 3 bases and J lost 5, with 14 bases in between. The complete variable domain, with remaining parts taken from reference TRBV9 and TRBJ2-5, reads DSGVTQTPKHLITATGQRVTLRCSPRSGDLSVYWYQQSLDQGLQFLIQYYNGEERAKGNILERFSAQQFPDLHSELNLSSLELGDSALYFCASSGSGQSETQYFGPGTRLLVL.

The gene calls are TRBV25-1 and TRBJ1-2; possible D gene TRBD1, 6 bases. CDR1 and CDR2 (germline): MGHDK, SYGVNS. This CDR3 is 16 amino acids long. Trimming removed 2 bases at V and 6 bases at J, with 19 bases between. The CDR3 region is CASSEPGQPKGHGYTF. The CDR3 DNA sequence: TGTGCCAGCAGTGAACCTGGACAGCCTAAGGGGCATGGCTACACCTTC.

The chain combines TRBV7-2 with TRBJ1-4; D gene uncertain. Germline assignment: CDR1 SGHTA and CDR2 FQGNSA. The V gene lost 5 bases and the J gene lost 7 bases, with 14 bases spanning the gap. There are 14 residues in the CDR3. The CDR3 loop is CASSPEGLTEKLFF. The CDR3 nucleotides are TGTGCCAGCAGCCCCGAAGGACTAACTGAAAAACTGTTTTTT.

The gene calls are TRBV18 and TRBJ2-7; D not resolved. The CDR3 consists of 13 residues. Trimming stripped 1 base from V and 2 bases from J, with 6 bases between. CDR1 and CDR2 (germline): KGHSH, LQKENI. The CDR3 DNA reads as TGTGCCAGCTCACCACAGTCGACCTACGAGCAGTACTTC. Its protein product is CASSPQSTYEQYF.

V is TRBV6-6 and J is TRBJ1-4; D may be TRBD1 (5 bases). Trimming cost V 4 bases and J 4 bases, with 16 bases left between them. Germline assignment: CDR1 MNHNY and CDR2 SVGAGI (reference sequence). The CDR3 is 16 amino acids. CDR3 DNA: TGTGCCAGCAGTTCCCTCGGGGGGGGGAGTAATGAAAAACTGTTTTTT. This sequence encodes CASSSLGGGSNEKLFF.

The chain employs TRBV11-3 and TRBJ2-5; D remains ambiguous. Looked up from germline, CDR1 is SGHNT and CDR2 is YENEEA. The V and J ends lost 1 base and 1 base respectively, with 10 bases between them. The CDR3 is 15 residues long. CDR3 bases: TGTGCCAGCAGCTTAGGAGGTCAGACCCAAGAGACCCAGTACTTC. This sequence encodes CASSLGGQTQETQYF.

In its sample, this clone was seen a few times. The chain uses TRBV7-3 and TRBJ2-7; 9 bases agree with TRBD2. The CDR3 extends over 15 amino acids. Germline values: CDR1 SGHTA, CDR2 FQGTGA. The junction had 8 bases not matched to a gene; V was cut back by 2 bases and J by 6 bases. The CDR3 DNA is TGTGCCAGCAGCTTATCGACTAGCGGCCCACTCGAGCAGTACTTC. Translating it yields CASSLSTSGPLEQYF.

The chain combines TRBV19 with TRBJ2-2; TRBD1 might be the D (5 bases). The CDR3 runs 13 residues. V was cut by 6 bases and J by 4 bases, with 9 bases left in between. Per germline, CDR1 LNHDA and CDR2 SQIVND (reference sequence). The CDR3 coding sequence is TGTGCCAGTAGGTCCAGGGTCACCGGGGAGCTGTTTTTT. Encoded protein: CASRSRVTGELFF.

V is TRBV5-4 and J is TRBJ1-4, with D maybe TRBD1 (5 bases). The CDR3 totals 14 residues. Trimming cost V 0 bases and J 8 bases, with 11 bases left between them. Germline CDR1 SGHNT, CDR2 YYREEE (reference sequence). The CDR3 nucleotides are TGTGCCAGCAGCTTGGCTGGGACCCAAGAAAAACTGTTTTTT. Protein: CASSLAGTQEKLFF.

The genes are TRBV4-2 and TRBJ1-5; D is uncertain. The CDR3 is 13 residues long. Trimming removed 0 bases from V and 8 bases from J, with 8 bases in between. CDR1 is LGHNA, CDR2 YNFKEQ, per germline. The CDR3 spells CASSQETGEPQHF. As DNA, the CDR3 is TGTGCCAGCAGCCAAGAGACTGGGGAGCCCCAGCATTTT.

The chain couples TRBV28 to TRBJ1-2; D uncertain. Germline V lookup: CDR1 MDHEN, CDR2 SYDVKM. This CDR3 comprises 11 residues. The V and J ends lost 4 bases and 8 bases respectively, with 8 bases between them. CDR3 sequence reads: CASSSPKGYTF. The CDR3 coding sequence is TGTGCCAGCAGTTCCCCCAAAGGCTACACCTTC.

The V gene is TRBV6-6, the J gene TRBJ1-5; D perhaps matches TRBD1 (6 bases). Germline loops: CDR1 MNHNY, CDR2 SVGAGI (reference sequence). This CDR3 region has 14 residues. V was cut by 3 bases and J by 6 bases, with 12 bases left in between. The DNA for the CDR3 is TGTGCCAGCAGTTATCTTGGGGGCACTCAGCCCCAGCATTTT. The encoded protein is CASSYLGGTQPQHF.

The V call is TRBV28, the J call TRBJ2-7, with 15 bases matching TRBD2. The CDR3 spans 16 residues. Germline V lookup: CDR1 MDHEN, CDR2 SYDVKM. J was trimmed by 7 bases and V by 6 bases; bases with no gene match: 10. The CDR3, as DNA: TGTGCCAGCAGGAATCCTGGGACTAGCGGGGGGCCAGAGCAGTACTTC. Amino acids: CASRNPGTSGGPEQYF.

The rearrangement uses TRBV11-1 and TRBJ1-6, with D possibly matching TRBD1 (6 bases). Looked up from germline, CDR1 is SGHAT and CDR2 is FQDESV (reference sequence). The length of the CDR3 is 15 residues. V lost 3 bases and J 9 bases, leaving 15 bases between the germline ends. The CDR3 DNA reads TGTGCCAGCAGCTTCTCGGACAGCCCTGGTTCACCCCTCCACTTT. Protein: CASSFSDSPGSPLHF.

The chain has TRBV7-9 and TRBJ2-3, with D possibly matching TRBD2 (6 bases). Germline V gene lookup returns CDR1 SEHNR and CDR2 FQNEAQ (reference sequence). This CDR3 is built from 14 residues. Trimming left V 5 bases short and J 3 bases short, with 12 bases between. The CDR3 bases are TGTGCCAGCAGCCTGGACGGGGGTACAGATACGCAGTATTTT. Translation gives CASSLDGGTDTQYF.

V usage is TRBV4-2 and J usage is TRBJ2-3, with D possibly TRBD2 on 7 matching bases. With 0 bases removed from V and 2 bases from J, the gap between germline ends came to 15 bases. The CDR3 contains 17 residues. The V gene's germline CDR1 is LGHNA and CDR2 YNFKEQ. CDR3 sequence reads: CASSQDHGRGLTDTQYF. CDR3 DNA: TGTGCCAGCAGCCAAGATCATGGGCGGGGGCTCACAGATACGCAGTATTTT.

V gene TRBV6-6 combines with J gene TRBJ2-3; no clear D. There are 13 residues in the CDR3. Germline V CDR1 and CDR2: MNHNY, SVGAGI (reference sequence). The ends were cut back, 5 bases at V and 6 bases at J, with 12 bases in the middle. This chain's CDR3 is CASSPTGEDTQYF. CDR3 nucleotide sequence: TGTGCCAGCAGTCCCACGGGTGAGGATACGCAGTATTTT.

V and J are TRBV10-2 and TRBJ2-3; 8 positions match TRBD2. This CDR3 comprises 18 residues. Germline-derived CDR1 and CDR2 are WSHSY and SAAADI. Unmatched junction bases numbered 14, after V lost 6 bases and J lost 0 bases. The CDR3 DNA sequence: TGCGCCAGCAGAAATCCCTTTAAAGTAGCGGGGAGCACAGATACGCAGTATTTT. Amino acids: CASRNPFKVAGSTDTQYF.

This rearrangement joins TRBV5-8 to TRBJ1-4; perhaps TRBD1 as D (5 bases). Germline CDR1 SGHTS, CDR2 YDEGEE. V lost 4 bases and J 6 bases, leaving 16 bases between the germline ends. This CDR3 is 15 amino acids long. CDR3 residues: CASSVRLRGDEKLFF. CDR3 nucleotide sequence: TGTGCCAGCAGCGTTCGACTTCGGGGGGATGAAAAACTGTTTTTT.

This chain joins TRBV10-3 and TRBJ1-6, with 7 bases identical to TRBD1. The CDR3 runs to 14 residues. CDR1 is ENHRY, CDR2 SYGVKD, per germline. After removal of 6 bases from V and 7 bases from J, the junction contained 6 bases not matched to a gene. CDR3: CAIRGQDMNSPLHF. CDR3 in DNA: TGTGCCATCAGAGGACAGGATATGAATTCACCCCTCCACTTT.

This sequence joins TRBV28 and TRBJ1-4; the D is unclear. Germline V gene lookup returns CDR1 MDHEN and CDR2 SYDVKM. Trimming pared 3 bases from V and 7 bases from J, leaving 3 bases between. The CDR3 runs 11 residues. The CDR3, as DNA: TGTGCCAGCAGTTTCGGTGAAAAACTGTTTTTT. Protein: CASSFGEKLFF.

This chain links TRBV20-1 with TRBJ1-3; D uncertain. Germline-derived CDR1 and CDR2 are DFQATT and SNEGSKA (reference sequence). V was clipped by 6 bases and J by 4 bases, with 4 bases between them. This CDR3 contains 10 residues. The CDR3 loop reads CSALGNTIYF. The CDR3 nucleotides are TGCAGTGCCCTCGGAAACACCATATATTTT.

CDR3 sequence (DNA): TGTGCCAGCAGTGATAGGCGGGACAGGTACTTC. This codes for CASSDRRDRYF. The V gene is TRBV6-1, the J gene TRBJ2-5; D possibly corresponds to TRBD1 (7 bases). The germline gives CDR1 MNHNS, CDR2 SASEGT. The CDR3 covers 11 residues. V shed 3 bases and J shed 13 bases, with 12 bases lying between them.

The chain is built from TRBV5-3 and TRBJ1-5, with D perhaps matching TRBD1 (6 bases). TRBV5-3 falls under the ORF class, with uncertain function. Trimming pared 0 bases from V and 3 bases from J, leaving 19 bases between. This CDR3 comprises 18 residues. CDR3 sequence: CARSLEGHPPQPNQPQHF. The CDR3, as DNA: TGTGCCAGAAGCTTGGAGGGACACCCACCTCAACCCAATCAGCCCCAGCATTTT.

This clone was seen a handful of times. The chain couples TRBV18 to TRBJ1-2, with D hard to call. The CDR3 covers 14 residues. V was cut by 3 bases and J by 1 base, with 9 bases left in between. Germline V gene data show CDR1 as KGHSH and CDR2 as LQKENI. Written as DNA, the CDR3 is TGTGCCAGCTCACCGCCCGGGAGTAACTATGGCTACACCTTC. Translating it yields CASSPPGSNYGYTF.

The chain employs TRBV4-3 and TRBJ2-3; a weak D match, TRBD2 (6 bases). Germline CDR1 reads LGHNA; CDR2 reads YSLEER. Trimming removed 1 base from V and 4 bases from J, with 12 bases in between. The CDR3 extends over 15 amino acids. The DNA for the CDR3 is TGCGCCAGCAGCCAAGGTAGCGGCGGCGCAGATACGCAGTATTTT. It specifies CASSQGSGGADTQYF.

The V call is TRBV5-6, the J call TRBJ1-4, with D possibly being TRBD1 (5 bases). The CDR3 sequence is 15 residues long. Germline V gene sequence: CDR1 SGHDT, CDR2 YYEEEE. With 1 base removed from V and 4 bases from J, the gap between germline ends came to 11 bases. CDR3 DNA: TGTGCCAGCAGCTTGAGGCAGGGCGGTAATGAAAAACTGTTTTTT. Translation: CASSLRQGGNEKLFF.